Below are 30 T cell receptor beta chains sequenced from a single sample in a study of human T cells and chemical hapten exposure. Time point defined: patch test 1, 2 weeks after DPC sensitization. Treatment given: therapeutic diphenylcyclopropenone sensitization with weekly scalp DPC. Using its own MiXCR run on the RACE reads, TCRdb lists one record per CDR3 protein. The table shows a few hundred thousand distinct CDR3 sequences, with approximately 5% occurring only once. Sequences were derived from whole blood, sampled in connection with sensitization to the hapten diphenylcyclopropenone (DPC). All receptors derive from a woman in her forties or fifties with alopecia areata. Some clones in this sample may be carry-over from other donors' samples.

A few counts support this clonotype. The chain recombines TRBV6-2 or TRBV6-3 with TRBJ2-6; D gene ambiguous. The CDR3 totals 15 residues. Between the trimmed V and J ends, which lost 4 bases and 3 bases, there was a span of 10 bases. CDR1 MNHEY and CDR2 SVGEGT come from the germline V gene. CDR3 sequence reads: CASSSPHIGANVLTF. CDR3 sequence (DNA): TGTGCCAGCAGTTCCCCGCATATTGGGGCCAACGTCCTGACTTTC.

This clonotype showed up many times. This chain connects TRBV2 to TRBJ1-5; 7 nucleotides line up with TRBD1. Germline V lookup: CDR1 SNHLY, CDR2 FYNNEI. This CDR3 has 15 residues. The J segment lost 2 bases and the V segment lost 1 base, leaving 2 bases of the junction unmatched. In DNA, the CDR3 is TGTGCCAGCAGTGAAGAGAGGGGGCGCAATCAGCCCCAGCATTTT. This codes for CASSEERGRNQPQHF.

This clonotype was picked up many times. V and J are TRBV7-2 and TRBJ1-6; D remains ambiguous. From germline, CDR1 is SGHTA and CDR2 FQGNSA. CDR3 size: 13 residues. V was pared by 1 base and J by 7 bases, with 5 bases between. CDR3 in DNA: TGTGCCAGCAGCTTAGTCAGAAATTCACCCCTCCACTTT. This sequence encodes CASSLVRNSPLHF.

Regarding this clonotype: Compared with germline, one end of the junction differs, possibly owing to a read error. J is TRBJ1-2 and V is TRBV2; 7 bases fit TRBD1. The CDR3 totals 14 residues. Germline V gene sequence: CDR1 SNHLY, CDR2 FYNNEI. CDR3 DNA: TGTGCCAGCAGGGTGGGACAGAATAACGATGGCTACACCTTC. Its protein is CASRVGQNNDGYTF.

This clonotype was seen many times. The chain is built from TRBV11-2 and TRBJ1-6; D may be TRBD1 (5 bases). V dropped 5 bases and J dropped 0 bases, with 11 bases sitting between them. Germline assignment: CDR1 SGHAT and CDR2 FQNNGV. The CDR3 contains 16 residues. DNA for the CDR3: TGTGCCAGCAGCCAGACGGGGGGCTCCTATAATTCACCCCTCCACTTT. Translated: CASSQTGGSYNSPLHF.

This clonotype showed up many times. The CDR3 loop is CASSVRVNEKLFF. For the CDR3, the DNA is TGCGCCAGCAGCGTACGGGTTAATGAAAAACTGTTTTTT. J is TRBJ1-4 and V is TRBV5-1; D ambiguous. The CDR3 runs to 13 residues. The V and J ends lost 4 bases and 4 bases respectively, with 8 bases between them. The V gene's germline CDR1 is SGHRS and CDR2 YFSETQ.

The chain is built from TRBV7-9 and TRBJ1-2; D is unresolved. This CDR3 spans 14 amino acids. Germline CDR1 and CDR2: SEHNR and FQNEAQ (reference sequence). V gave up 0 bases and J gave up 0 bases, with 5 bases separating them. In DNA, the CDR3 is TGTGCCAGCAGCTTAGCAGATGCTAACTATGGCTACACCTTC. This gives the protein CASSLADANYGYTF.

The chain uses TRBV20-1 and TRBJ2-3; D possibly matches TRBD1 or TRBD2 (6 bases each). V was pared by 6 bases and J by 5 bases, with 15 bases between. The V gene's germline CDR1 is DFQATT and CDR2 SNEGSKA (reference sequence). The CDR3 is 13 residues long. The CDR3 bases are TGCAGTGCGTCGGGGGCCGGTGGAGATACGCAGTATTTT. It encodes CSASGAGGDTQYF.

This clonotype was found many times. V gene TRBV6-2 or TRBV6-3 combines with J gene TRBJ2-3; TRBD2 matches at 9 bases. Per the germline V gene, CDR1 is MNHEY and CDR2 is SVGEGT. CDR3 size: 14 residues. With 4 bases clipped from V and 6 bases from J, the junction kept 5 bases outside the gene matches. The CDR3 loop is CASSSGLATDTQYF. As DNA, the CDR3 is TGTGCCAGCAGTTCGGGACTAGCAACCGATACGCAGTATTTT.

The rearrangement links TRBV21-1 to TRBJ2-3; the table's D call, TRBD2, has no DNA check behind it. TRBV21-1 represents a pseudogene. There are 19 residues in the CDR3. The CDR3 DNA reads TGTGCCAGCAGCCGCCGGACGATTCCACGTATCGCTAGGGTAGATACGCAGTATTTT. Its translation: CASSRRTIPRIARVDTQYF.

Many counts were recorded for this clonotype. This sequence joins TRBV21-1 and TRBJ1-1. TRBV21-1 represents a pseudogene. The CDR3 has 15 amino acids. The CDR3 DNA follows: TGTGCCAGCAGCAAAGTCGTCAGAAGGAACACTGAAGCTTTCTTT. This gives the protein CASSKVVRRNTEAFF.

In this sample, this clonotype turned up a few times. V gene TRBV7-2 combines with J gene TRBJ1-5; D is unclear. This CDR3 contains 14 residues. Trimming removed 3 bases from V and 3 bases from J, with 9 bases in between. The germline CDR1 and CDR2 sequences are SGHTA and FQGNSA. The CDR3 here is CASSLEVFNQPQHF. The CDR3 DNA reads as TGTGCCAGCAGCTTGGAGGTATTCAATCAGCCCCAGCATTTT.

This clonotype came up many times. The CDR3 DNA reads TGTGCCAGTCCCGATCTATATACCACGAGCTATGGCTACACCTTC. It is translated as CASPDLYTTSYGYTF. The gene calls are TRBV6-5 and TRBJ1-2; D gene ambiguous. In germline, CDR1 is MNHEY, CDR2 SVGAGI. With 9 bases removed from V and 4 bases from J, the gap between germline ends came to 21 bases. The CDR3 has 15 amino acids.

On this clonotype: A much larger clone lies one base from this, so it may be a read error. The rearrangement uses TRBV2 and TRBJ2-4; D might be TRBD1 (5 bases). V was trimmed by 6 bases and J by 4 bases, leaving 13 bases between them. This CDR3 contains 14 residues. The germline CDR1 and CDR2 sequences are SNHLY and FYNNEI. The CDR3 loop is CASSGVKGKNIQYF. DNA of the CDR3: TGTGCCAGCAGCGGAGTAAAGGGGAAAAACATTCAGTACTTC.

This clonotype came up a few times. J is TRBJ2-5 and V is TRBV20-1, with 10 bases lining up with TRBD2. Germline-derived CDR1 and CDR2 are DFQATT and SNEGSKA (reference sequence). The length of the CDR3 is 19 residues. The V segment lost 0 bases and the J segment 4 bases; nucleotides outside the gene matches: 17. CDR3 residues: CSARDGGRAGGPRGETQYF. Written as DNA, the CDR3 is TGCAGTGCTAGAGATGGTGGGCGAGCGGGGGGGCCGAGAGGAGAGACCCAGTACTTC.

At least ten counts were recorded for this clonotype. The chain employs TRBV28 and TRBJ2-7; no clear D gene. Germline assignment: CDR1 MDHEN and CDR2 SYDVKM. With 5 bases removed from V and 0 bases from J, the gap between germline ends came to 11 bases. This CDR3 contains 14 residues. The CDR3 DNA is TGTGCCAGCAGTGACCGGACCGCCTCCTACGAGCAGTACTTC. Translating it yields CASSDRTASYEQYF.

Ten or more counts support this clonotype. The V and J genes are TRBV20-1 and TRBJ1-5; TRBD1 is a possible D gene (5 bases). This CDR3 contains 16 residues. Looked up from germline, CDR1 is DFQATT and CDR2 is SNEGSKA (reference sequence). Between the trimmed V and J ends, which lost 5 bases and 5 bases, there was a span of 22 bases. Written as DNA, the CDR3 is TGCAGTGCTCGAAGGACGGGGGAGATACGCTATCAGCCCCAGCATTTT. Translating it yields CSARRTGEIRYQPQHF.

This clonotype was recorded many times. The chain combines TRBV20-1 with TRBJ2-7; TRBD2 matches 9 bases. The CDR3 is 16 amino acids. V lost 0 bases to trimming and J lost 1 base; unmatched junction nucleotides: 7. Germline CDR1 is DFQATT and CDR2 is SNEGSKA (reference sequence). This chain's CDR3 is CSARDTASGMSYEQYF. The DNA for the CDR3 is TGCAGTGCTAGAGATACGGCTAGCGGGATGTCCTACGAGCAGTACTTC.

This clonotype was picked up many times. The chain has TRBV11-2 and TRBJ1-1; 8 bases are shared with TRBD1. The junction had 9 bases not matched to a gene; V was cut back by 3 bases and J by 0 bases. Per the germline V gene, CDR1 is SGHAT and CDR2 is FQNNGV. The CDR3 totals 17 residues. CDR3 in DNA: TGTGCCAGCAGCTTGGACAGGGACCTTGTATTGAACACTGAAGCTTTCTTT. Amino acid sequence: CASSLDRDLVLNTEAFF.

This clonotype was recorded many times. The V and J genes are TRBV5-1 and TRBJ2-5, with D hard to call. This CDR3 region has 13 residues. The ends were cut back, 0 bases at V and 5 bases at J, with 8 bases in the middle. CDR1 and CDR2 from the germline V gene are SGHRS and YFSETQ. The DNA of the CDR3 is TGCGCCAGCAGCTTGGGGCAGTTCGAGACCCAGTACTTC. Protein product: CASSLGQFETQYF.

V is TRBV7-9 and J is TRBJ2-2; the match to TRBD2 covers 14 bases. The CDR3 consists of 16 residues. CDR1 SEHNR and CDR2 FQNEAQ come from the germline V gene (reference sequence). V shed 6 bases and J 7 bases; nucleotides not matched to a gene: 7. The CDR3 DNA reads as TGTGCCAGCAGATCGGGACTAGCGGGAGAAGGCGGGGAGCTGTTTTTT. Amino acid sequence: CASRSGLAGEGGELFF.

This clonotype appeared a few times. V is TRBV5-6 and J is TRBJ1-1; 10 bases align to TRBD1. The V gene end was trimmed by 4 bases and the J gene end by 13 bases; junction bases not matched to a gene: 10. Germline V gene sequence: CDR1 SGHDT, CDR2 YYEEEE. CDR3 length equals 13 residues. The CDR3 DNA sequence: TGTGCCAGCAGCCACGGACAGGGGGACCGCCGTTTCTTT. Protein: CASSHGQGDRRFF.

The rearrangement links TRBV5-1 to TRBJ2-3; no clear D. Germline CDR1 reads SGHRS; CDR2 reads YFSETQ. The CDR3 sequence is 15 residues long. The V end was cut by 3 bases, the J end by 4 bases, with 15 bases between. The CDR3 loop is CASSYEVGIADTQYF. Written as DNA, the CDR3 is TGCGCCAGCAGCTACGAGGTTGGGATAGCAGATACGCAGTATTTT.

This clonotype appeared many times. The V gene is TRBV20-1, the J gene TRBJ1-1; D remains ambiguous. Deletions cut 3 bases from V and 1 base from J, with 6 bases between. The CDR3 sequence is 12 residues long. Germline lookup yields CDR1 DFQATT and CDR2 SNEGSKA (reference sequence). CDR3 DNA sequence: TGCAGTGCTAGTTCGGGGAACACTGAAGCTTTCTTT. Its protein product is CSASSGNTEAFF.

Many counts were recorded for this clonotype. The gene calls are TRBV12-3 or TRBV12-4 and TRBJ2-1; 16 nucleotides align to TRBD2. V dropped 5 bases and J dropped 8; count of bases not matched to a gene: 3. This CDR3 has 15 residues. The CDR3 DNA is TGTGCCAGCAGTCCGGGACTAGCGGGGGGGGATGAGCAGTTCTTC. Protein product: CASSPGLAGGDEQFF.

This clonotype has just a few counts. The chain carries TRBV12-3 or TRBV12-4 and TRBJ1-1; the match to TRBD1 covers 9 bases. J was trimmed by 1 base and V by 5 bases; bases with no gene match: 5. This CDR3 is 15 amino acids long. CDR3 nucleotides: TGTGCCAGCAGTCGAGGGGACAGGGAGAACACTGAAGCTTTCTTT. Residues: CASSRGDRENTEAFF.

This clonotype showed up just a few times. This rearrangement joins TRBV25-1 to TRBJ2-1; 9 positions agree with TRBD2. This CDR3 comprises 18 residues. V trimming: 2 bases; J trimming: 7 bases; junction bases outside the gene matches: 15. The germline V gene encodes CDR1 MGHDK and CDR2 SYGVNS. The CDR3 loop reads CASSETARTREGRNEQFF. DNA of the CDR3: TGTGCCAGCAGTGAAACCGCACGTACGCGGGAGGGCCGAAATGAGCAGTTCTTC.

This clonotype showed up many times. The rearrangement joins TRBV5-1 to TRBJ1-2; D gene ambiguous. V shed 2 bases and J shed 3 bases, with 2 bases lying between them. Germline CDR1 SGHRS, CDR2 YFSETQ. The CDR3 is 11 amino acids. The CDR3 DNA reads as TGCGCCAGCAGCTTTTACTATGGCTACACCTTC. Its translation: CASSFYYGYTF.

This clonotype was recorded a few times. The rearrangement uses TRBV29-1 and TRBJ1-1; D is unclear. V lost 2 bases and J 5 bases, leaving 9 bases between the germline ends. Germline-derived CDR1 and CDR2 are SQVTM and ANQGSEA. The CDR3 contains 12 residues. DNA for the CDR3: TGCAGCGTTGAAACGGGTAGAACTGAAGCTTTCTTT. Its protein product is CSVETGRTEAFF.

This clonotype was detected ten times or more. This rearrangement joins TRBV28 to TRBJ2-3; a weak D match, TRBD2 (6 bases). Germline V gene sequence: CDR1 MDHEN, CDR2 SYDVKM. CDR3 length: 13 amino acids. The V end was cut by 5 bases, the J end by 8 bases, with 14 bases between. CDR3 loop: CASSVGGGATQYF. The CDR3 DNA follows: TGTGCCAGCAGTGTCGGCGGAGGGGCTACGCAGTATTTT.